This T cell receptor beta chain was captured in a study of T-cell memory formation after mild COVID-19. Constant-segment primers were used for 5'RACE, and the resulting TCR alpha and TCR beta cDNA libraries carried sample barcodes and UMIs. MiXCR, applied by TCRdb to the 5' RACE reads, yields one record per CDR3 protein. The table includes some 65,000 distinct CDR3 sequences, 16% detected once. The V gene end was trimmed by 4 bases and the J gene end by 9 bases; junction bases not matched to a gene: 8. CDR3 length: 15 amino acids. Germline CDR1 SEHNR, CDR2 FQNEAQ (reference sequence). This receptor was obtained from an adult woman who had mild COVID-19 (a few samples of this study predate the infection). Cell type and time point are not known. V gene TRBV7-9 combines with J gene TRBJ2-1; 11 positions agree with TRBD2. Sequenced input: PBMCs or a T cell subset sorted from them (not recorded which). CDR3 nucleotide sequence: TGTGCCAGCAGCTCCTTAGCGGGGGGGCAAGGTGAGCAGTTCTTC. This codes for CASSSLAGGQGEQFF.